This T cell receptor (beta chain) came from a study of a mutant IDH1 vaccine in newly diagnosed glioma. Broader study findings: Vaccination induced immune responses in 85% to 95% of patients.

Germline V CDR1 and CDR2: LNHDA, SQIVND (reference sequence). The CDR3 sequence is 18 residues long. Trimming removed 5 bases at V and 0 bases at J, with 21 bases between. Time point denoted: week 11, during vaccination. It was 300 ug of mutant IDH1 20-mer peptide that made up each vaccine dose, given with topical imiquimod. Repertoires were generated with immunoSEQ multiplex PCR, while TCRdb's copy carries only in-frame clones and drops some. Of 100,000 to 120,000 clones listed, almost 90% were seen once; the top ten hold 0.5% to 0.65%. In regard to this clone: Its matching antigen is unknown.

The source is a woman in her 50s with glioma. This material consisted of PBMCs, taken from a glioma patient whose treatment included an IDH1 peptide vaccine. This chain links TRBV19 with TRBJ2-3; a weak D match, TRBD1 (5 bases). CDR3 DNA sequence: TGTGCCAGTAGTGTAACAGGAGCCTTTACACCTAGCACAGATACGCAGTATTTT. Translating gives CASSVTGAFTPSTDTQYF. The whole variable domain, filled in from reference TRBV19 and TRBJ2-3, reads DGGITQSPKYLFRKEGQNVTLSCEQNLNHDAMYWYRQDPGQGLRLIYYSQIVNDFQKGDIAEGYSVSREKKESFPLTVTSAQKNPTAFYLCASSVTGAFTPSTDTQYFGPGTRLTVL.